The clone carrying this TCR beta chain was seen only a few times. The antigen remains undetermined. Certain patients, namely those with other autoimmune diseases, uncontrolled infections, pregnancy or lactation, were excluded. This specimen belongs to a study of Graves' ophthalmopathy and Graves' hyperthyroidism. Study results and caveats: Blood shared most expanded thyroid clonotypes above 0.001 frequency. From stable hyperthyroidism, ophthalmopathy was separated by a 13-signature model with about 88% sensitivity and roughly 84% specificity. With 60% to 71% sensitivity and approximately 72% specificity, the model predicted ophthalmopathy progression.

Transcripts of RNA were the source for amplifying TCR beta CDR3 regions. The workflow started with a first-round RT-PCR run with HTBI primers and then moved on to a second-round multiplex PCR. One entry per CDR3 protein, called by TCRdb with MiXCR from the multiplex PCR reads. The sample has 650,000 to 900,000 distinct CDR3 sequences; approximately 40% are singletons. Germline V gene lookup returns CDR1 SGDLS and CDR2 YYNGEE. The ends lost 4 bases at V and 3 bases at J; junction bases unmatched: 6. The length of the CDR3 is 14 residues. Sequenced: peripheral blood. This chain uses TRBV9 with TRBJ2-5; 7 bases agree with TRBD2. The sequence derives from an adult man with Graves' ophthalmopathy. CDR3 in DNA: TGTGCCAGCAGCCCCCTTCTAGCGGAAGAGACCCAGTACTTC. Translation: CASSPLLAEETQYF.